In its sample, the clone carrying this T cell receptor beta chain was seen a few times. The data derive from a study of T cells in tuberculosis. Between the trimmed V and J ends, which lost 2 bases and 2 bases, there was a span of 10 bases. The CDR3 has 15 residues. Germline loops: CDR1 SNHLY, CDR2 FYNNEI. Generated by immunoSEQ multiplex PCR, the TCRdb table keeps only in-frame clones and is missing some. The table lists tens of thousands of clones, more than 90% of them singletons, with roughly 7% in the top ten. Sequencing was performed on PBMCs. The sequence derives from a donor under 30 with latent tuberculosis or without tuberculosis infection. V gene TRBV2 combines with J gene TRBJ1-5; perhaps TRBD1 as D (6 bases). The CDR3: CASSEWAGGNQPQHF. CDR3 coding DNA: TGTGCCAGCAGTGAATGGGCAGGGGGCAATCAGCCCCAGCATTTT.